Below are 17 T cell receptor beta chains sequenced from a single sample in a study of cytomegalovirus exposure and HLA in healthy donors. The PCR ran on 60 Vbeta and 13 Jbeta primers. The data were produced by immunoSEQ multiplex PCR, yet TCRdb's version contains in-frame clones alone and is incomplete. This sample has some 200,000 clones, with around 86% found just once. The sequenced sample was PBMCs. The source is a woman between 18 and 30 years old in good health and CMV-seronegative.

V is TRBV2 and J is TRBJ1-5, with 7 bases that match TRBD1. V was pared by 11 bases and J by 0 bases, with 19 bases of the junction left unmatched. This CDR3 contains 18 residues. Germline V CDR1 and CDR2: SNHLY, FYNNEI. The CDR3 loop is CAVQGGPTTLYSNQPQHF. CDR3 nucleotides: TGTGCCGTACAAGGGGGCCCGACCACTCTCTATAGCAATCAGCCCCAGCATTTT.

The chain employs TRBV6-5 and TRBJ2-7; possibly TRBD1 for D (6 bases). The ends were cut back, 5 bases at V and 6 bases at J, with 17 bases in the middle. Per germline, CDR1 MNHEY and CDR2 SVGAGI. The CDR3 has 14 amino acids. The CDR3 DNA follows: TGTGCCAGCAGTACAGGGATCTTAGGTACCGAGCAGTACTTC. Residues: CASSTGILGTEQYF.

The chain carries TRBV25-1 and TRBJ1-1; perhaps TRBD1 as D (6 bases). Trimming cost V 7 bases and J 1 base, with 25 bases left between them. This CDR3 has 18 amino acids. Germline CDR1 MGHDK, CDR2 SYGVNS. The CDR3 DNA is TGTGCCAGCACCACTCAGGGGCGCGGGTTCGGCACGAACACTGAAGCTTTCTTT. Amino acids: CASTTQGRGFGTNTEAFF.

J is TRBJ2-7 and V is TRBV9; TRBD1 matches at 10 bases. The CDR3 consists of 16 residues. Germline V gene lookup returns CDR1 SGDLS and CDR2 YYNGEE. V shed 3 bases, J shed 3 bases, and the junction held 9 bases outside the gene matches. The DNA of the CDR3 is TGTGCCAGCAGCGCTTCGGAAGGGACAGGGGACTACGAGCAGTACTTC. Its protein product is CASSASEGTGDYEQYF.

V and J are TRBV19 and TRBJ2-1, with TRBD1 identical over 10 bases. After removal of 6 bases from V and 8 bases from J, the junction contained 7 bases not matched to a gene. CDR1 is LNHDA and CDR2 is SQIVND in the germline V gene (reference sequence). The CDR3 has 14 residues. Here the CDR3 reads CASRTGQGFYEQFF. In DNA, the CDR3 is TGTGCCAGTAGGACGGGACAGGGGTTCTATGAGCAGTTCTTC.

The chain couples TRBV10-2 to TRBJ1-5; 9 bases map to TRBD1. CDR3 length equals 16 residues. Germline values: CDR1 WSHSY, CDR2 SAAADI. Trimming cost V 3 bases and J 5 bases; bases outside gene matches: 8. This CDR3 reads CASSDSQDRGDQPQHF. CDR3 DNA sequence: TGCGCCAGCAGTGATTCCCAGGACAGGGGTGATCAGCCCCAGCATTTT.

In DNA form, the CDR3 reads TGTGCCAGCAGCTTAGATTCAGGGGCGAACACTGAAGCTTTCTTT. This gives the protein CASSLDSGANTEAFF. The genes are TRBV7-9 and TRBJ1-1; tentative D call: TRBD1 (6 bases). CDR1 SEHNR and CDR2 FQNEAQ come from the germline V gene (reference sequence). Trimming shortened V by 1 base and J by 1 base, and 10 bases separated the two germline ends. The CDR3 spans 15 residues.

The chain couples TRBV5-1 to TRBJ2-5; D ambiguous. There are 14 residues in the CDR3. Germline CDR1 reads SGHRS; CDR2 reads YFSETQ. The ends were cut back, 2 bases at V and 2 bases at J, with 10 bases in the middle. The CDR3 spells CASSLSHFQETQYF. CDR3 bases: TGCGCCAGCAGCTTAAGTCACTTTCAAGAGACCCAGTACTTC.

This clone was detected once. The chain recombines TRBV7-7 with TRBJ2-1; the D gene is possibly TRBD2 (6 bases). V lost 3 bases to trimming and J lost 6 bases, with 15 bases between them. Germline V gene sequence: CDR1 SSHAT, CDR2 FNYEAQ (reference sequence). This CDR3 is 15 amino acids long. The CDR3 nucleotides read TGTGCCAGCAGCTTCGGGTCTGGCGGGGTCAATGAGCAGTTCTTC. Translated: CASSFGSGGVNEQFF.

This clone was detected a few times. The J gene is TRBJ2-7, the V gene TRBV5-6; 10 bases agree with TRBD2. CDR3 size: 18 residues. Per germline, CDR1 SGHDT and CDR2 YYEEEE. Trimming at V came to 1 base and at J to 6 bases, leaving 16 bases not matched to a gene. CDR3 in amino acids: CASSLFPAGGGGEAEQYF. The CDR3 DNA sequence: TGTGCCAGCAGCTTGTTCCCAGCGGGAGGGGGGGGTGAGGCCGAGCAGTACTTC.

V gene TRBV5-1 combines with J gene TRBJ2-1, with 12 bases that match TRBD2. V trimming: 2 bases; J trimming: 6 bases; junction bases outside the gene matches: 6. This CDR3 is 16 amino acids long. Germline CDR1 SGHRS, CDR2 YFSETQ. CDR3 loop: CASSFRLAGEGNEQFF. The DNA of the CDR3 is TGCGCCAGCAGCTTCCGACTAGCGGGAGAGGGCAATGAGCAGTTCTTC.

The V gene is TRBV5-1, the J gene TRBJ2-3; TRBD1 aligns across 7 bases. V trimming: 2 bases; J trimming: 4 bases; junction bases outside the gene matches: 7. Germline lookup yields CDR1 SGHRS and CDR2 YFSETQ. The CDR3 is 15 amino acids. This chain's CDR3 is CASSFNTGAADTQYF. The CDR3, as DNA: TGCGCCAGCAGCTTTAATACAGGGGCGGCAGATACGCAGTATTTT. The variable domain in full, with the rest retrieved from reference TRBV5-1 and TRBJ2-3, is KAGVTQTPRYLIKTRGQQVTLSCSPISGHRSVSWYQQTPGQGLQFLFEYFSETQRNKGNFPGRFSGRQFSNSRSEMNVSTLELGDSALYLCASSFNTGAADTQYFGPGTRLTVL.

CDR3 sequence: CASSLQQGNYNEQFF. CDR3 bases: TGTGCCAGCAGCTTACAACAGGGAAACTACAATGAGCAGTTCTTC. The chain uses TRBV7-2 and TRBJ2-1; maybe TRBD1 (6 bases). Trimming stripped 2 bases from V and 3 bases from J, with 11 bases between. Germline V gives CDR1 SGHTA, CDR2 FQGNSA. The CDR3 runs 15 residues. The variable domain in full, with the rest retrieved from reference TRBV7-2 and TRBJ2-1, is GAGVSQSPSNKVTEKGKDVELRCDPISGHTALYWYRQSLGQGLEFLIYFQGNSAPDKSGLPSDRFSAERTGGSVSTLTIQRTQQEDSAVYLCASSLQQGNYNEQFFGPGTRLTVL.

This rearrangement joins TRBV5-5 to TRBJ2-2; TRBD1 aligns across 7 bases. The CDR3 contains 15 residues. The germline V gene encodes CDR1 SGHKS and CDR2 YYEKEE (reference sequence). Unmatched junction bases numbered 3, after V lost 3 bases and J lost 1 base. The CDR3 DNA reads TGTGCCAGCAGCTCGGGACAGATGAACACCGGGGAGCTGTTTTTT. Translating gives CASSSGQMNTGELFF.

The sample holds a few counts of this clone. The chain uses TRBV11-2 and TRBJ2-5, with TRBD2 as a possible D gene (5 bases). Deletions cut 5 bases from V and 5 bases from J, with 15 bases between. This CDR3 has 14 amino acids. Germline V gives CDR1 SGHAT, CDR2 FQNNGV. In nucleotides, the CDR3 is TGTGCCAGCAGCCCGGGGTCGTTCGTCGAGACCCAGTACTTC. Its translation: CASSPGSFVETQYF.

The chain uses TRBV30 and TRBJ2-7; 7 positions agree with TRBD1. J gave up 2 bases and V 4 bases, and 2 bases lay outside the gene matches. The CDR3 runs 12 residues. Looked up from germline, CDR1 is GTSNPN and CDR2 is SVGIG (reference sequence). The CDR3 DNA reads TGTGCCTGGACAGACAGGGCCTACGAGCAGTACTTC. Protein: CAWTDRAYEQYF.

The chain combines TRBV13 with TRBJ2-3; D remains unclear. CDR3 size: 15 residues. V was pared by 0 bases and J by 3 bases, with 10 bases between. The V gene's germline CDR1 is PRHDT and CDR2 FYEKMQ (reference sequence). The CDR3 DNA follows: TGTGCCAGCAGCTTAGGCGAGTCCCGTACAGATACGCAGTATTTT. Translating it yields CASSLGESRTDTQYF. Full variable domain (missing parts from reference TRBV13 and TRBJ2-3): AAGVIQSPRHLIKEKRETATLKCYPIPRHDTVYWYQQGPGQDPQFLISFYEKMQSDKGSIPDRFSAQQFSDYHSELNMSSLELGDSALYFCASSLGESRTDTQYFGPGTRLTVL.